A single sample is the source of the 23 T cell receptor beta chains below, sequenced in a study of cytomegalovirus exposure and HLA in healthy donors. Both 60 Vbeta primers and 13 Jbeta primers went into the PCR. Assay: immunoSEQ multiplex PCR; the TCRdb copy retains only in-frame clones and omits some. The table includes approximately 100,000 clones, 74% detected once. The sequenced sample was PBMCs. These receptors originate from a man aged 45-60 years in good health and CMV-seropositive.

The gene calls are TRBV30 and TRBJ1-1, with D unclear. The CDR3 sequence is 13 residues long. CDR1 is GTSNPN and CDR2 is SVGIG in the germline V gene (reference sequence). The V end was cut by 3 bases, the J end by 3 bases, with 11 bases between. This CDR3 reads CAWRGTLYTEAFF. The CDR3 region has the DNA TGTGCCTGGAGGGGCACCCTTTACACTGAAGCTTTCTTT.

The CDR3 protein is CASSKVTRDRGRYGYTF. The CDR3 bases are TGTGCCAGCAGCAAAGTTACCCGGGACAGGGGACGGTATGGCTACACCTTC. This rearrangement joins TRBV21-1 to TRBJ1-2; the D call of TRBD1 is as the table states it, not checked on the DNA. TRBV21-1 represents a pseudogene. CDR3 length: 17 amino acids.

V and J are TRBV2 and TRBJ2-5, with D possibly TRBD2 on 5 matching bases. V dropped 1 base and J dropped 4 bases, with 16 bases sitting between them. Looked up from germline, CDR1 is SNHLY and CDR2 is FYNNEI. The length of the CDR3 is 16 residues. The CDR3 DNA follows: TGTGCCAGCAGTGAAGGATGGCAGCGCGGAGGAGAGACCCAGTACTTC. Protein sequence: CASSEGWQRGGETQYF.

CDR3 bases: TGTGCCAGCAGCCCACAGGGGACGAAAGAGACCCAGTACTTC. Its protein is CASSPQGTKETQYF. V and J are TRBV5-8 and TRBJ2-5; 7 positions agree with TRBD1. The germline CDR1 and CDR2 sequences are SGHTS and YDEGEE. The CDR3 runs 14 residues. V shed 4 bases and J 3 bases; nucleotides not matched to a gene: 6. The full variable domain, in which reference TRBV5-8 and TRBJ2-5 provide the parts outside the CDR3, is EAGVTQSPTHLIKTRGQQATLRCSPISGHTSVYWYQQALGLGLQFLLWYDEGEERNRGNFPPRFSGRQFPNYSSELNVNALELEDSALYLCASSPQGTKETQYFGPGTRLLVL.

This chain uses TRBV9 with TRBJ1-2; D remains ambiguous. CDR1 SGDLS and CDR2 YYNGEE come from the germline V gene. The CDR3 is 14 amino acids. V lost 1 base, J lost 2 bases, and 9 bases lay in between. The DNA for the CDR3 is TGTGCCAGCAGCGTAAGTAGCAGCAACTATGGCTACACCTTC. The encoded protein is CASSVSSSNYGYTF.

The CDR3 DNA reads TGTGCCAGCAGCGTAGATTTGGCTTACAGTGAAGCTTTCTTT. It codes for CASSVDLAYSEAFF. The chain is built from TRBV9 and TRBJ1-1; unclear D gene. CDR1 and CDR2 from the germline V gene are SGDLS and YYNGEE. This CDR3 comprises 14 residues. V was pared by 0 bases and J by 7 bases, with 13 bases between.

The CDR3 protein is CASSKEASGDKAGGVRSTYNEQFF. CDR3 coding DNA: TGTGCCAGCAGCAAAGAAGCCTCTGGGGATAAGGCGGGAGGCGTACGCTCCACCTACAATGAGCAGTTCTTC. The genes are TRBV21-1 and TRBJ2-1; the table's D call, TRBD2, was not checked against the DNA. TRBV21-1 is given as a pseudogene. The length of the CDR3 is 24 residues.

The genes are TRBV7-6 and TRBJ1-1, with no clear D. CDR1 and CDR2 (germline): SGHVS, FNYEAQ. The ends were cut back, 1 base at V and 5 bases at J, with 8 bases in the middle. The CDR3 is 13 amino acids. The CDR3 nucleotides are TGTGCCAGCAGCTTAGAAGAGGTAACTGAAGCTTTCTTT. This translates into CASSLEEVTEAFF.

The chain employs TRBV7-2 and TRBJ2-6; D is unclear. CDR3 length equals 14 residues. CDR1 and CDR2 from the germline V gene are SGHTA and FQGNSA. V was cut by 5 bases and J by 1 base, with 6 bases left in between. The CDR3 sequence: CASSQMSGANVLTF. The CDR3 nucleotides read TGTGCCAGCAGCCAGATGTCTGGGGCCAACGTCCTGACTTTC.

The gene calls are TRBV5-1 and TRBJ1-6; D gene uncertain. The length of the CDR3 is 12 residues. Germline loops: CDR1 SGHRS, CDR2 YFSETQ. V was shortened by 0 bases and J by 12 bases, with 7 bases between the two germline ends. CDR3 in amino acids: CASSLERGPLHF. The CDR3 nucleotides read TGCGCCAGCAGCTTGGAGCGGGGACCCCTCCACTTT.

The chain employs TRBV4-1 and TRBJ2-7, with D perhaps TRBD2 (7 bases). The ends were cut back, 0 bases at V and 3 bases at J, with 15 bases in the middle. The CDR3 totals 16 residues. Looked up from germline, CDR1 is MGHRA and CDR2 is YSYEKL. CDR3 region: CASSQDGRGAGYEQYF. The CDR3 DNA reads as TGCGCCAGCAGCCAAGATGGCCGGGGGGCCGGCTACGAGCAGTACTTC.

V and J are TRBV15 and TRBJ1-5, with D uncertain. The length of the CDR3 is 12 residues. Germline CDR1 is LNHNV and CDR2 is YYDKDF (reference sequence). V lost 6 bases to trimming and J lost 4 bases, with 7 bases between them. The CDR3 loop is CATRSGNQPQHF. CDR3 nucleotides: TGTGCCACCAGGTCCGGGAATCAGCCCCAGCATTTT.

J is TRBJ1-1 and V is TRBV11-2; 10 nucleotides agree with TRBD1. This CDR3 is built from 15 residues. The V gene end was trimmed by 4 bases and the J gene end by 1 base; junction bases not matched to a gene: 3. CDR1 and CDR2 from the germline V gene are SGHAT and FQNNGV. CDR3 in amino acids: CASSYGQGENTEAFF. The CDR3 coding sequence is TGTGCCAGCAGCTACGGACAGGGGGAGAACACTGAAGCTTTCTTT.

This clone was detected many times. The rearrangement uses TRBV6-5 and TRBJ1-2, with no clear D. V was shortened by 10 bases and J by 4 bases, with 16 bases between the two germline ends. The germline V gene has CDR1 MNHEY and CDR2 SVGAGI. CDR3 length equals 13 residues. Here the CDR3 DNA reads TGTGCCACCTCAATGACCGCGGCCTATGGCTACACCTTC. As protein: CATSMTAAYGYTF.

This sequence joins TRBV5-1 and TRBJ1-5; D perhaps matches TRBD1 (6 bases). V was trimmed by 0 bases and J by 1 base, leaving 11 bases between them. CDR3 length: 16 amino acids. CDR1 SGHRS and CDR2 YFSETQ come from the germline V gene. The chain's CDR3 is CASSLGGGVSNQPQHF. CDR3 DNA: TGCGCCAGCAGCTTGGGAGGGGGGGTGAGCAATCAGCCCCAGCATTTT.

This clone has just a few counts. The chain recombines TRBV6-1 with TRBJ2-3, with 10 bases aligning to TRBD2. CDR1 is MNHNS and CDR2 is SASEGT in the germline V gene. V shed 8 bases and J 2 bases; nucleotides not matched to a gene: 7. The CDR3 length is 15 residues. As DNA, the CDR3 is TGTGCCAGCGGGAAAGCGGGGGGGATCACAGATACGCAGTATTTT. Protein product: CASGKAGGITDTQYF.

The chain carries TRBV2 and TRBJ2-4; a possible D gene is TRBD2 (5 bases). Trimming took 5 bases from V and 7 from J, leaving 18 bases between them. The CDR3 length is 15 residues. CDR1 SNHLY and CDR2 FYNNEI come from the germline V gene. CDR3 region: CASSLRASRGNIQYF. The CDR3 nucleotides are TGTGCCAGCAGTCTTCGGGCCTCGCGAGGGAACATTCAGTACTTC. Drawing the rest from reference TRBV2 and TRBJ2-4, the complete variable domain is EPEVTQTPSHQVTQMGQEVILRCVPISNHLYFYWYRQILGQKVEFLVSFYNNEISEKSEIFDDQFSVERPDGSNFTLKIRSTKLEDSAMYFCASSLRASRGNIQYFGAGTRLSVL.

The rearrangement joins TRBV7-9 to TRBJ1-5, with a tentative D call TRBD1 (6 bases). CDR3 length: 13 amino acids. Germline CDR1 is SEHNR and CDR2 is FQNEAQ (reference sequence). With 5 bases removed from V and 7 bases from J, the gap between germline ends came to 12 bases. CDR3 sequence: CASSPTGNQPQHF. The CDR3 nucleotides are TGTGCCAGCAGCCCTACAGGGAACCAGCCCCAGCATTTT.

The chain links TRBV7-3 to TRBJ2-7; D is possibly TRBD1 (5 bases). The CDR3 runs 15 residues. Germline-derived CDR1 and CDR2 are SGHTA and FQGTGA. V dropped 4 bases and J dropped 2 bases, with 15 bases sitting between them. The CDR3, as DNA: TGTGCCAGCAGCTATAGGGGCGGCGGCCCCTACGAGCAGTACTTC. As protein: CASSYRGGGPYEQYF.

The rearrangement links TRBV5-1 to TRBJ2-5; D is uncertain. This CDR3 has 14 amino acids. V shed 2 bases and J shed 3 bases, with 11 bases lying between them. Germline assignment: CDR1 SGHRS and CDR2 YFSETQ. The CDR3 bases are TGCGCCAGCAGCTTATATACACCCGAAGAGACCCAGTACTTC. Amino acids: CASSLYTPEETQYF.

This clone was recorded once. The genes are TRBV7-9 and TRBJ1-2, with D possibly matching TRBD1 (6 bases). Germline loops: CDR1 SEHNR, CDR2 FQNEAQ (reference sequence). V was cut by 6 bases and J by 6 bases, with 17 bases left in between. CDR3 size: 14 residues. CDR3 in amino acids: CASSSPEGGNGYTF. The CDR3 region has the DNA TGTGCCAGCAGTTCTCCTGAGGGGGGGAATGGCTACACCTTC. Full variable domain (outside the CDR3, taken from reference TRBV7-9 and TRBJ1-2): DTGVSQNPRHKITKRGQNVTFRCDPISEHNRLYWYRQTLGQGPEFLTYFQNEAQLEKSRLLSDRFSAERPKGSFSTLEIQRTEQGDSAMYLCASSSPEGGNGYTFGSGTRLTVV.

The V call is TRBV19, the J call TRBJ1-1; TRBD1 aligns across 11 bases. Unmatched junction bases numbered 16, after V lost 7 bases and J lost 6 bases. The CDR3 length is 17 residues. CDR1 is LNHDA and CDR2 is SQIVND in the germline V gene (reference sequence). CDR3 residues: CASTLYAGQGGFAEAFF. The CDR3 DNA follows: TGTGCCAGTACTCTATATGCGGGACAGGGGGGTTTCGCTGAAGCTTTCTTT.

This clone was found a few times. The chain employs TRBV25-1 and TRBJ1-2, with a tentative D call TRBD1 (6 bases). With 0 bases removed from V and 8 bases from J, the gap between germline ends came to 10 bases. Per germline, CDR1 MGHDK and CDR2 SYGVNS. This CDR3 contains 13 residues. CDR3 loop: CASSEYAGDGYTF. The CDR3 coding sequence is TGTGCCAGCAGTGAATATGCAGGGGACGGCTACACCTTC.